The 5 T cell receptor beta chains below come from one sample, sequenced in a study of cytomegalovirus exposure and HLA in healthy donors. The PCR had 60 Vbeta and 13 Jbeta primers. Assay: immunoSEQ multiplex PCR; the TCRdb copy retains only in-frame clones and omits some. In the table there are roughly 150,000 clones, approximately 80% of which are singletons. The specimen was PBMCs. All receptors derive from a man between 25 and 39 years old in good health and CMV-seropositive.

The sample holds a few counts of this clone. This rearrangement joins TRBV4-1 to TRBJ2-5; maybe TRBD1 (6 bases). The J call may be in error: the DNA end matches TRBJ2-7 better. This CDR3 is built from 15 residues. The V gene's germline CDR1 is MGHRA and CDR2 YSYEKL. The CDR3 bases are TGCGCCAGCAGCCAAGGTAAAGGGGGCTCCTACGAGCAGTACTTC. This gives the protein CASSQGKGGSYEQYF.

V and J are TRBV27 and TRBJ2-1, with 10 bases that match TRBD1. CDR3 length equals 17 residues. The V segment lost 7 bases and the J segment 5 bases; nucleotides outside the gene matches: 14. CDR1 and CDR2 (germline): MNHEY, SMNVEV (reference sequence). This chain's CDR3 is CASKTRTGGNRNNEQFF. The CDR3 DNA sequence: TGTGCCAGCAAAACTAGGACAGGGGGGAACAGGAACAATGAGCAGTTCTTC.

The rearrangement uses TRBV7-8 and TRBJ2-5; 10 bases line up with TRBD2. The CDR3 is 15 amino acids. Per germline, CDR1 SGHVS and CDR2 FQNEAQ. V was pared by 4 bases and J by 10 bases, with 12 bases of the junction left unmatched. The CDR3 sequence: CASSSGGTSDLGQYF. The CDR3 coding sequence is TGTGCCAGCAGCTCAGGAGGGACTAGCGACTTGGGCCAGTACTTC.

There are a few counts of this clone. The J gene is TRBJ1-1, the V gene TRBV7-9; D is unresolved. The CDR3 spans 14 residues. Germline V gene sequence: CDR1 SEHNR, CDR2 FQNEAQ (reference sequence). V lost 2 bases to trimming and J lost 1 base, with 8 bases between them. CDR3 sequence (DNA): TGTGCCAGCAGCTTAACCGGTAAGAACACTGAAGCTTTCTTT. Its protein is CASSLTGKNTEAFF.

The rearrangement joins TRBV11-3 to TRBJ2-2, with D possibly matching TRBD1 (5 bases). In germline, CDR1 is SGHNT, CDR2 YENEEA. Trimming took off 3 bases at V and 7 bases at J, with 18 bases between the two ends. This CDR3 is 16 amino acids long. The CDR3 region has the DNA TGTGCCAGCAGCTTCCAAGCCCCAGGGTCCATCGGGGAGCTGTTTTTT. It translates to CASSFQAPGSIGELFF.